This T cell receptor beta chain stems from a study of T cells in localized non-small cell lung cancer. This clone has a handful of counts. Its target is not known. Notes on the study in general: The study found T cell clonality highest in uninvolved adjacent lung, above tumor. The study detected a median 57 of the top 100 tumor clones in adjacent lung. Because researchers sequenced only one region of the tumor, heterogeneity is still possible. Those with higher blood T cell density had longer overall survival.

The CDR3 loop spans 12 amino acids. Trimming removed 4 bases from V and 4 bases from J; junction bases left unmatched: 1. Looked up from germline, CDR1 is SGDLS and CDR2 is YYNGEE. Libraries were prepared by immunoSEQ multiplex PCR; TCRdb keeps only in-frame clonotypes and omits some of them. The sample yields some 2,000 clones, 30% seen once. The sample was normal lung tissue next to the tumor, taken before any cancer treatment. The receptor was derived from a woman between 40 and 69 years old with stage II squamous cell lung carcinoma. This rearrangement joins TRBV9 to TRBJ2-5; 7 nucleotides align to TRBD1. The CDR3 DNA follows: TGTGCCAGCAGCTCAGGGGGAGAGACCCAGTACTTC. Translation gives CASSSGGETQYF.